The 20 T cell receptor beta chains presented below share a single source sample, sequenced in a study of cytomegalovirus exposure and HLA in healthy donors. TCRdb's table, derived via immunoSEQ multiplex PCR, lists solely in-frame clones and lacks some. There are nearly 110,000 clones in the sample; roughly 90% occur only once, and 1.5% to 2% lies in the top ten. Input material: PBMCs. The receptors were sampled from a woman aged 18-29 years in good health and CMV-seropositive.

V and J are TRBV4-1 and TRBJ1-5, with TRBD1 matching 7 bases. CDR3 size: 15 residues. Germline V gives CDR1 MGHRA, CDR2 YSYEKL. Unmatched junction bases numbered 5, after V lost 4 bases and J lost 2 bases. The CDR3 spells CASSLTTGGNQPQHF. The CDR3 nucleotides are TGCGCCAGCAGCCTCACTACAGGGGGCAATCAGCCCCAGCATTTT.

As DNA, the CDR3 is TGTGCCAGCAGTTTATCGATCGGGGTGAGCGAGCAGTACTTC. The encoded protein is CASSLSIGVSEQYF. The chain is built from TRBV27 and TRBJ2-7; perhaps TRBD2 as D (5 bases). Germline V gene sequence: CDR1 MNHEY, CDR2 SMNVEV (reference sequence). V lost 0 bases and J 6 bases, leaving 12 bases between the germline ends. This CDR3 spans 14 amino acids.

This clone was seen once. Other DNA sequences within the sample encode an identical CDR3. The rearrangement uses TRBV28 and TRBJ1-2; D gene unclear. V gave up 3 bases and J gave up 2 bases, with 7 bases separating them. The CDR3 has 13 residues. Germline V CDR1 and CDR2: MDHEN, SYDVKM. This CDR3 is CASSLSRNYGYTF. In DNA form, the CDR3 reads TGTGCCAGCAGTTTGAGCAGGAACTATGGCTACACCTTC.

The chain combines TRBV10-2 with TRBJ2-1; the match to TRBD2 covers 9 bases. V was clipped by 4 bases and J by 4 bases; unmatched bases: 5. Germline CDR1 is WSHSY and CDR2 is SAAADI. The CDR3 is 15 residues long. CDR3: CASSVLAGPYNEQFF. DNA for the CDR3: TGCGCCAGCAGTGTTCTAGCGGGGCCTTACAATGAGCAGTTCTTC.

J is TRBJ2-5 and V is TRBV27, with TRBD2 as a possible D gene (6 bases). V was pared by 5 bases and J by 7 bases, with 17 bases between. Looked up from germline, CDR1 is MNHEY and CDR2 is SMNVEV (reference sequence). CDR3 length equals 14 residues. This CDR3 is CASSGPLSGGTQYF. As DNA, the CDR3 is TGTGCCAGCAGTGGGCCTCTTAGCGGAGGGACCCAGTACTTC.

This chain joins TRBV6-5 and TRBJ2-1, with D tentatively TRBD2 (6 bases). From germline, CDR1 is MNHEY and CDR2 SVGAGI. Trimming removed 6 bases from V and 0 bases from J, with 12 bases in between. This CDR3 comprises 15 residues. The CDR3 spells CASRRLVNSYNEQFF. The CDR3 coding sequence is TGTGCCAGCAGAAGACTAGTAAACTCCTACAATGAGCAGTTCTTC.

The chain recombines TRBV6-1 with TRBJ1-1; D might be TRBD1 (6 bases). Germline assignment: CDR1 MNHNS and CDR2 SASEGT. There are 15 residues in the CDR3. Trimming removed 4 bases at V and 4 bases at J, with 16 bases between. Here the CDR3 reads CASSVRGEGFTEAFF. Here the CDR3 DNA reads TGTGCCAGCAGTGTCAGGGGTGAGGGTTTCACTGAAGCTTTCTTT.

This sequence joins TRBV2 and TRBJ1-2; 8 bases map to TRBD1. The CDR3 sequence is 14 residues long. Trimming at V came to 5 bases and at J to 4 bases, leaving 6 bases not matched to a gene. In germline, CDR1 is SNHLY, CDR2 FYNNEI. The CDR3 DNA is TGTGCCAGCAGTTTAGACAGGGGTCCCTATGGCTACACCTTC. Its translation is CASSLDRGPYGYTF.

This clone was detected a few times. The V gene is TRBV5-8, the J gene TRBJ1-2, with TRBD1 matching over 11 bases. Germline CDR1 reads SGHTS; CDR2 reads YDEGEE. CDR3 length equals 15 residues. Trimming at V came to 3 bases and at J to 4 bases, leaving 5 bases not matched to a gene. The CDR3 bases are TGTGCCAGCAGCTCCGGGACAGGGGGACCCTATGGCTACACCTTC. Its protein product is CASSSGTGGPYGYTF. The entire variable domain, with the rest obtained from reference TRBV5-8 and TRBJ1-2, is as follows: EAGVTQSPTHLIKTRGQQATLRCSPISGHTSVYWYQQALGLGLQFLLWYDEGEERNRGNFPPRFSGRQFPNYSSELNVNALELEDSALYLCASSSGTGGPYGYTFGSGTRLTVV.

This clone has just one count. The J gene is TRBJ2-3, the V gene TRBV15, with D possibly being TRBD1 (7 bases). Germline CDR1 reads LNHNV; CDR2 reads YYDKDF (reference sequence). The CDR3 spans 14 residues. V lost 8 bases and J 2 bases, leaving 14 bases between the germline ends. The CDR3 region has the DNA TGTGCCACCCGTGGACAGGACTACACAGATACGCAGTATTTT. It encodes CATRGQDYTDTQYF.

The CDR3 loop reads CASTLPDGETQYF. The CDR3 DNA follows: TGTGCCAGCACTCTACCTGACGGGGAGACCCAGTACTTC. The V call is TRBV6-5, the J call TRBJ2-5; D call uncertain. The CDR3 runs to 13 residues. The germline V and J ends were trimmed by 7 bases and 5 bases, with 14 bases remaining between them. CDR1 is MNHEY, CDR2 SVGAGI, per germline.

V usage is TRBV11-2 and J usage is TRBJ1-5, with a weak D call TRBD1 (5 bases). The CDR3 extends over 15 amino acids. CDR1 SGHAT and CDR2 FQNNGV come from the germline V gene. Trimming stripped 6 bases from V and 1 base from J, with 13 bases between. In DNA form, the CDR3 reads TGTGCCAGCAGTCCAGGGCGCAGAAGCAATCAGCCCCAGCATTTT. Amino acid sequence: CASSPGRRSNQPQHF.

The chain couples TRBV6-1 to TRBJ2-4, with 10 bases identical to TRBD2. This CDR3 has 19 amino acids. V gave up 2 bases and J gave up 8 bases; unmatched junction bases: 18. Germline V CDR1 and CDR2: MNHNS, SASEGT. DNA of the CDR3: TGTGCCAGCAGTGAAATTGGCTGGGAGCGGGGGGGCCGCGGAGACATTCAGTACTTC. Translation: CASSEIGWERGGRGDIQYF.

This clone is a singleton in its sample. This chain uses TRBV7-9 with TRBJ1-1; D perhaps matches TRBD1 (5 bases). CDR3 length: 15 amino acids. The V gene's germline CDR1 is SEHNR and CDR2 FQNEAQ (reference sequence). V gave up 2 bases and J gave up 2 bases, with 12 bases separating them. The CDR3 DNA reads TGTGCCAGCAGCTTACAGGGCATGCTTAACACTGAAGCTTTCTTT. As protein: CASSLQGMLNTEAFF.

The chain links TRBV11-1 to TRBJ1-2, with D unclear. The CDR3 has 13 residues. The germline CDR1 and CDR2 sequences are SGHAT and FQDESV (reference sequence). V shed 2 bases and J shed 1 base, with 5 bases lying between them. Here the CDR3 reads CASSLTDNYGYTF. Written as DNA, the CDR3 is TGTGCCAGCAGCTTAACAGATAACTATGGCTACACCTTC. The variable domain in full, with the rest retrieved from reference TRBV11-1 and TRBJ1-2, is EAEVAQSPRYKITEKSQAVAFWCDPISGHATLYWYRQILGQGPELLVQFQDESVVDDSQLPKDRFSAERLKGVDSTLKIQPAELGDSAMYLCASSLTDNYGYTFGSGTRLTVV.

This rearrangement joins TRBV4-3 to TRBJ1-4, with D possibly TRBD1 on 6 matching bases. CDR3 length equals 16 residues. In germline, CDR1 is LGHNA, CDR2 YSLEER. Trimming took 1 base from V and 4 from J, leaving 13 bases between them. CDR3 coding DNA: TGCGCCAGCAGCCAAGCCAACAGGGCCAGTAATGAAAAACTGTTTTTT. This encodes CASSQANRASNEKLFF.

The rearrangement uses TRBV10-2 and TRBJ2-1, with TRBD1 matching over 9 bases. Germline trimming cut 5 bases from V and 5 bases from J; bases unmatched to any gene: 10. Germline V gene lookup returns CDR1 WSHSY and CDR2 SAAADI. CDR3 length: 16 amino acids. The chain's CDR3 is CASSQVGDRDHNEQFF. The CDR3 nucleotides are TGCGCCAGCAGTCAAGTTGGGGACAGGGACCACAATGAGCAGTTCTTC.

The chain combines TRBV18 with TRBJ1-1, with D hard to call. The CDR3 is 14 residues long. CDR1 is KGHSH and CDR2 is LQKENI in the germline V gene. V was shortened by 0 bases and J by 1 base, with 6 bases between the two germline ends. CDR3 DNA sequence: TGTGCCAGCTCACCACCGTCCAGGAACACTGAAGCTTTCTTT. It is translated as CASSPPSRNTEAFF.

CDR3 in DNA: TGTGCCAGCAGTGCCTTAGCGGGGGGAACCTACGAGCAGTACTTC. It translates to CASSALAGGTYEQYF. This chain uses TRBV27 with TRBJ2-7; 10 bases align to TRBD2. The CDR3 runs to 15 residues. Germline CDR1 reads MNHEY; CDR2 reads SMNVEV (reference sequence). The V gene end was trimmed by 5 bases and the J gene end by 2 bases; junction bases not matched to a gene: 6.

CDR3 sequence: CASSSGPKWDYEQYV. CDR3 DNA: TGTGCCAGCAGCTCCGGACCGAAATGGGACTACGAGCAGTACGTC. The genes are TRBV5-6 and TRBJ2-7; D is unclear. V was pared by 3 bases and J by 3 bases, with 16 bases between. Looked up from germline, CDR1 is SGHDT and CDR2 is YYEEEE. There are 15 residues in the CDR3.